The 23 T cell receptor beta chains reported below all come from one sample, sequenced in a study of identical twins. TCRdb re-derived calls from the 5' RACE reads in MiXCR, one entry per CDR3 protein. The repertoire has under 1 million distinct CDR3 sequences, 12% of them found once; the top ten carry around 1.5%. These sequences were also reported in another study, on yellow fever vaccine responses in identical twins.

Sequencing was performed on PBMCs. The origin of the receptors is a woman younger than 35 in good health.

This clonotype came up many times. V usage is TRBV10-3 and J usage is TRBJ1-2; 12 nucleotides line up with TRBD1. Germline lookup yields CDR1 ENHRY and CDR2 SYGVKD. The CDR3 is 18 amino acids. V shed 0 bases and J 8 bases; nucleotides not matched to a gene: 13. CDR3 amino acids: CAISESPGTGGGRRGYTF. The CDR3 nucleotides read TGTGCCATCAGTGAGTCGCCCGGGACAGGGGGCGGACGTCGAGGCTACACCTTC.

There are a few counts of this clonotype. V usage is TRBV4-1 and J usage is TRBJ2-5; D remains unclear. Deletions cut 1 base from V and 5 bases from J, with 14 bases between. This CDR3 region has 15 residues. Germline V gene lookup returns CDR1 MGHRA and CDR2 YSYEKL. The CDR3 loop reads CASSQVVFSLETQYF. DNA of the CDR3: TGCGCCAGCAGCCAAGTGGTCTTTAGTCTGGAGACCCAGTACTTC.

The rearrangement links TRBV5-1 to TRBJ2-1, with unresolved D. CDR3 length: 13 residues. With 0 bases removed from V and 6 bases from J, the gap between germline ends came to 7 bases. Germline V CDR1 and CDR2: SGHRS, YFSETQ. The CDR3 region is CASSLVPFNEQFF. In DNA, the CDR3 is TGCGCCAGCAGCTTGGTACCCTTCAATGAGCAGTTCTTC.

This clonotype came up a few times. The rearrangement joins TRBV7-2 to TRBJ2-1; tentative D call: TRBD2 (6 bases). The germline gives CDR1 SGHTA, CDR2 FQGNSA. Trimming took 0 bases from V and 14 from J, leaving 14 bases between them. The CDR3 loop spans 13 amino acids. The CDR3 nucleotides are TGTGCCAGCAGCTTAGCGAGCGGGTCCGGGGAGTTCTTC. Its protein is CASSLASGSGEFF.

J is TRBJ2-5 and V is TRBV2; D tentatively fits TRBD1 or TRBD2 (5 bases each). CDR1 and CDR2 (germline): SNHLY, FYNNEI. This CDR3 region has 13 residues. Trimming cost V 5 bases and J 8 bases, with 15 bases left between them. The DNA of the CDR3 is TGTGCCAGCAGTTTCGGGGCCCCGGCCACCCAGTACTTC. Translation: CASSFGAPATQYF.

This clonotype showed up just a few times. The chain carries TRBV20-1 and TRBJ1-5, with TRBD1 identical over 7 bases. Germline assignment: CDR1 DFQATT and CDR2 SNEGSKA (reference sequence). The CDR3 is made up of 13 amino acids. Unmatched junction bases numbered 5, after V lost 5 bases and J lost 4 bases. Here the CDR3 DNA reads TGCAGTGCTGGACAGGATAGGAATCAGCCCCAGCATTTT. It specifies CSAGQDRNQPQHF.

The chain joins TRBV20-1 to TRBJ1-2; D call uncertain. Germline CDR1 is DFQATT and CDR2 is SNEGSKA (reference sequence). This CDR3 is built from 14 residues. Trimming removed 0 bases at V and 3 bases at J, with 11 bases between. The CDR3, as DNA: TGCAGTGCTAGAGATGGTCAGTACCACTATGGCTACACCTTC. Its protein is CSARDGQYHYGYTF.

This clonotype has just a few counts. The chain carries TRBV9 and TRBJ2-2; D possibly corresponds to TRBD2 (5 bases). V was pared by 0 bases and J by 0 bases, with 9 bases between. From germline, CDR1 is SGDLS and CDR2 YYNGEE. The CDR3 totals 16 residues. CDR3 sequence reads: CASSVDPAANTGELFF. In DNA form, the CDR3 reads TGTGCCAGCAGCGTAGATCCAGCGGCGAACACCGGGGAGCTGTTTTTT.

This clonotype was counted ten times or more. The rearrangement uses TRBV5-4 and TRBJ2-3; no reliable D call. Germline V gene lookup returns CDR1 SGHNT and CDR2 YYREEE (reference sequence). Trimming took 4 bases from V and 4 from J, leaving 16 bases between them. The CDR3 has 15 amino acids. The CDR3 sequence is CASSPGAQRADTQYF. The CDR3 nucleotides are TGTGCCAGCAGCCCGGGTGCCCAAAGGGCAGATACGCAGTATTTT. Complete variable domain (other parts from reference TRBV5-4 and TRBJ2-3): ETGVTQSPTHLIKTRGQQVTLRCSSQSGHNTVSWYQQALGQGPQFIFQYYREEENGRGNFPPRFSGLQFPNYSSELNVNALELDDSALYLCASSPGAQRADTQYFGPGTRLTVL.

The table lists this clonotype with a few counts. The rearrangement uses TRBV19 and TRBJ2-5, with 8 bases lining up with TRBD1. The J segment lost 3 bases and the V segment lost 7 bases, leaving 7 bases of the junction unmatched. Germline V gene sequence: CDR1 LNHDA, CDR2 SQIVND (reference sequence). This CDR3 spans 14 amino acids. Here the CDR3 reads CASTQTGVKETQYF. The CDR3 DNA reads TGTGCCAGTACCCAGACAGGGGTCAAAGAGACCCAGTACTTC. The complete variable domain, with remaining parts taken from reference TRBV19 and TRBJ2-5, reads DGGITQSPKYLFRKEGQNVTLSCEQNLNHDAMYWYRQDPGQGLRLIYYSQIVNDFQKGDIAEGYSVSREKKESFPLTVTSAQKNPTAFYLCASTQTGVKETQYFGPGTRLLVL.

This clonotype has at least ten counts. The chain links TRBV4-2 to TRBJ2-3, with D tentatively TRBD1 (6 bases). The CDR3 has 18 amino acids. V was shortened by 4 bases and J by 0 bases, with 20 bases between the two germline ends. Germline V gene lookup returns CDR1 LGHNA and CDR2 YNFKEQ. This chain's CDR3 is CASSPIPGNRDSTDTQYF. CDR3 nucleotides: TGTGCCAGCAGCCCCATTCCCGGGAACAGGGATAGCACAGATACGCAGTATTTT.

The gene calls are TRBV2 and TRBJ1-1; TRBD1 is a possible D gene (5 bases). Germline CDR1 and CDR2: SNHLY and FYNNEI. Between the trimmed V and J ends, which lost 4 bases and 2 bases, there was a span of 11 bases. The CDR3 covers 14 residues. The CDR3 DNA reads TGTGCCAGCAGTGTATTGGGACGCAACACTGAAGCTTTCTTT. This gives the protein CASSVLGRNTEAFF.

This clonotype was recorded a few times. This chain uses TRBV4-2 with TRBJ2-2; 9 bases fit TRBD2. This CDR3 has 16 amino acids. Germline CDR1 is LGHNA and CDR2 is YNFKEQ. Losses at the gene ends were 1 base for V and 5 bases for J; bases not matched to a gene: 5. The CDR3 loop reads CASSQGSGGLTGELFF. The CDR3 region has the DNA TGTGCCAGCAGCCAAGGAAGCGGGGGGTTGACCGGGGAGCTGTTTTTT.

There are a few counts of this clonotype. Here the CDR3 reads CASSQAGQGGTGELFF. CDR3 sequence (DNA): TGCGCCAGCAGCCAAGCAGGACAGGGAGGCACCGGGGAGCTGTTTTTT. This chain connects TRBV4-1 to TRBJ2-2; 8 bases match TRBD1. Germline CDR1 reads MGHRA; CDR2 reads YSYEKL. J gave up 4 bases and V 1 base, and 5 bases lay outside the gene matches. CDR3 size: 16 residues.

The count of this clonotype is one. The chain has TRBV29-1 and TRBJ2-3, with 7 bases identical to TRBD1. Germline values: CDR1 SQVTM, CDR2 ANQGSEA. V lost 6 bases to trimming and J lost 6 bases; unmatched junction nucleotides: 12. The CDR3 has 14 amino acids. CDR3 sequence reads: CSVLNRGWADTQYF. CDR3 nucleotide sequence: TGCAGCGTGCTAAACAGGGGATGGGCGGATACGCAGTATTTT.

The chain links TRBV6-1 to TRBJ2-2; possible D gene TRBD2, 5 bases. The CDR3 is 17 residues long. The V end was cut by 6 bases, the J end by 0 bases, with 17 bases between. Germline CDR1 MNHNS, CDR2 SASEGT. The CDR3, as DNA: TGTGCCAGCAGCGCACCCCCGAGAGGGTCGAACACCGGGGAGCTGTTTTTT. Its protein product is CASSAPPRGSNTGELFF.

CDR3: CATEQGARSQPQHF. The CDR3 nucleotides are TGTGCCACCGAACAGGGGGCGCGGAGTCAGCCCCAGCATTTT. The chain is built from TRBV19 and TRBJ1-5; TRBD1 agrees at 9 bases. The CDR3 runs 14 residues. Trimming at V came to 10 bases and at J to 6 bases, leaving 10 bases not matched to a gene. The germline V gene has CDR1 LNHDA and CDR2 SQIVND (reference sequence).

The rearrangement uses TRBV20-1 and TRBJ2-1; no clear D. There are 12 residues in the CDR3. Germline values: CDR1 DFQATT, CDR2 SNEGSKA (reference sequence). With 6 bases removed from V and 9 bases from J, the gap between germline ends came to 15 bases. CDR3 nucleotides: TGCAGTGCCTTGGAAAGTCGTGGTGAGCAGTTCTTC. Its protein is CSALESRGEQFF.

This clonotype showed up just a few times. The chain couples TRBV20-1 to TRBJ2-5; unclear D gene. The germline gives CDR1 DFQATT, CDR2 SNEGSKA (reference sequence). V was trimmed by 6 bases and J by 1 base, leaving 12 bases between them. The CDR3 covers 13 residues. This CDR3 reads CSAPRLAQETQYF. The CDR3 DNA sequence: TGCAGTGCCCCGCGACTGGCCCAAGAGACCCAGTACTTC.

The V call is TRBV20-1, the J call TRBJ1-5, with a possible D match to TRBD1 (5 bases). With 3 bases removed from V and 3 bases from J, the gap between germline ends came to 15 bases. The CDR3 sequence is 15 residues long. Germline CDR1 reads DFQATT; CDR2 reads SNEGSKA (reference sequence). CDR3 nucleotides: TGCAGTGCTAGGTTCCCCTCGGGGGACAATCAGCCCCAGCATTTT. This encodes CSARFPSGDNQPQHF.

This clonotype has only a few counts. The chain couples TRBV7-8 to TRBJ2-2, with TRBD2 matching over 12 bases. V lost 1 base to trimming and J lost 6 bases; unmatched junction nucleotides: 3. Germline V CDR1 and CDR2: SGHVS, FQNEAQ. The CDR3 sequence is 16 residues long. The CDR3 loop is CASSLGTSGNSGELFF. The CDR3 coding sequence is TGTGCCAGCAGCTTAGGGACTAGCGGGAATTCCGGGGAGCTGTTTTTT.

This clonotype was observed a few times. This chain uses TRBV7-3 with TRBJ2-3; D is undetermined. Trimming stripped 4 bases from V and 4 bases from J, with 12 bases between. From germline, CDR1 is SGHTA and CDR2 FQGTGA. CDR3 length: 14 amino acids. The CDR3 protein is CASSSTVSPDTQYF. CDR3 DNA sequence: TGTGCCAGCAGCTCAACCGTAAGCCCAGATACGCAGTATTTT.

This clonotype has ten or more counts. CDR3 sequence (DNA): TGTGCCACCAGCTATCGACTAGCGGGGGGGTTGGATACGCAGTATTTT. Amino acids: CATSYRLAGGLDTQYF. The gene calls are TRBV15 and TRBJ2-3; 14 bases agree with TRBD2. Germline values: CDR1 LNHNV, CDR2 YYDKDF (reference sequence). The CDR3 covers 16 residues. V lost 5 bases, J lost 6 bases, and 7 bases stayed unmatched.